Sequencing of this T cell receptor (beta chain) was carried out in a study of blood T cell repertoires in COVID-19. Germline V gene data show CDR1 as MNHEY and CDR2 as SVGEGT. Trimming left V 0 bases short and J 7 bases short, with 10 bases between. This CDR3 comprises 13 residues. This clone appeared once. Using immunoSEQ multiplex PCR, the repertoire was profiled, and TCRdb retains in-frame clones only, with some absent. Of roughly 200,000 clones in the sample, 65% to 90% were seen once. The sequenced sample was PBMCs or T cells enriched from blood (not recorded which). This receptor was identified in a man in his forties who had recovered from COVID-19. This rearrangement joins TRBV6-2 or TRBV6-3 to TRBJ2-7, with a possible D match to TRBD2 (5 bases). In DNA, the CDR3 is TGTGCCAGCAGTTACTCGGAGGTGGGGGAGCAGTACTTC. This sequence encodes CASSYSEVGEQYF.